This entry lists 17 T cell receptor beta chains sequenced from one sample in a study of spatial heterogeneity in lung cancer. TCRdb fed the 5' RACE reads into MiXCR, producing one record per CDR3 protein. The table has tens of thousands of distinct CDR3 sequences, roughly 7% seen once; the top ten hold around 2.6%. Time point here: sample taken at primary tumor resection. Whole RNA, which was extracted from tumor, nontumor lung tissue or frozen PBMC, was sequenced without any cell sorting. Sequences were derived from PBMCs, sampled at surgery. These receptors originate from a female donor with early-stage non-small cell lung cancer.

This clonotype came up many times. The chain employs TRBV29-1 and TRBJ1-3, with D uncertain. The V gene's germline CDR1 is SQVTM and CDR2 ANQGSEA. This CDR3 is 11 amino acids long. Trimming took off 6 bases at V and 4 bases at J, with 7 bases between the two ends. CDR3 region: CSVLVGNTIYF. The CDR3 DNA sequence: TGCAGCGTCCTGGTGGGAAACACCATATATTTT. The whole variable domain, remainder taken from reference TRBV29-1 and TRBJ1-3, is SAVISQKPSRDICQRGTSLTIQCQVDSQVTMMFWYRQQPGQSLTLIATANQGSEATYESGFVIDKFPISRPNLTFSTLTVSNMSPEDSSIYLCSVLVGNTIYFGEGSWLTVV.

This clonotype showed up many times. CDR3 DNA: TGTGCCAGCAGCCCCAGACTAGCGGGGCCCGGGGAGCTGTTTTTT. It codes for CASSPRLAGPGELFF. The chain employs TRBV7-2 and TRBJ2-2; 11 bases fit TRBD2. This CDR3 has 15 amino acids. CDR1 SGHTA and CDR2 FQGNSA come from the germline V gene. Trimming cost V 5 bases and J 6 bases; bases outside gene matches: 5.

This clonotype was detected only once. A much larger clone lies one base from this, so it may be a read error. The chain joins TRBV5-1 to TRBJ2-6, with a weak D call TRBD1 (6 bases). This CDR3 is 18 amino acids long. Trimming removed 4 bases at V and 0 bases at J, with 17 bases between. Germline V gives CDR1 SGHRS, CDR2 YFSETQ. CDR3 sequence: CASSPWGTWPSGANVLTF. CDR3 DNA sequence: TGCGCCAGCAGCCCTTGGGGGACATGGCCCTCTGGGGCCAACGTCCTGACTTTC.

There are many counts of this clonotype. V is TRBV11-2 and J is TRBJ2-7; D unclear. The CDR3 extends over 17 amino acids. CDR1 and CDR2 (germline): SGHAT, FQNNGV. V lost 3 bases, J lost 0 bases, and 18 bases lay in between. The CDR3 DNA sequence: TGTGCCAGCAGCTTTGAGTCTGGACGGCTAAGCTCCTACGAGCAGTACTTC. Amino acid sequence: CASSFESGRLSSYEQYF.

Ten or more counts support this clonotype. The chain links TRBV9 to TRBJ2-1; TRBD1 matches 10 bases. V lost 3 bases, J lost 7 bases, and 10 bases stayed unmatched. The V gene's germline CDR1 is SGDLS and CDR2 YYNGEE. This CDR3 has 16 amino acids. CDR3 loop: CASSALSGQGTNEQFF. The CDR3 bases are TGTGCCAGCAGCGCCCTATCGGGACAGGGGACGAATGAGCAGTTCTTC.

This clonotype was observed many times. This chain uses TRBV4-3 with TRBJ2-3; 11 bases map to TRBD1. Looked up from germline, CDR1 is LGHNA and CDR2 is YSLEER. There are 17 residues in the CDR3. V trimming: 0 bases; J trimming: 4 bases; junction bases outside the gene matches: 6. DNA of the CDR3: TGCGCCAGCAGCCAAGAACCGGGACAGGGGGTAGCAGATACGCAGTATTTT. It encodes CASSQEPGQGVADTQYF.

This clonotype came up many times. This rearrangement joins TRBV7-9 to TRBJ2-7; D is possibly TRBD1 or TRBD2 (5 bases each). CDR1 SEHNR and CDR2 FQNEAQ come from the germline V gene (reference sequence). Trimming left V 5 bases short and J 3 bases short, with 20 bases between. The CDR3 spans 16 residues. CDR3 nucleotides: TGTGCCAGCAGCCGAATAGGAGCAGGGAGCTACTACGAGCAGTACTTC. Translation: CASSRIGAGSYYEQYF. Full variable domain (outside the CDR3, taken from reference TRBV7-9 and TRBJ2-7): DTGVSQNPRHKITKRGQNVTFRCDPISEHNRLYWYRQTLGQGPEFLTYFQNEAQLEKSRLLSDRFSAERPKGSFSTLEIQRTEQGDSAMYLCASSRIGAGSYYEQYFGPGTRLTVT.

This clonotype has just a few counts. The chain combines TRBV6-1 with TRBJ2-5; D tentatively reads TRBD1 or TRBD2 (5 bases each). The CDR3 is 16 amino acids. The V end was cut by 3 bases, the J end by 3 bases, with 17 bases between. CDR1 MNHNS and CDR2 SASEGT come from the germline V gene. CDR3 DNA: TGTGCCAGCAGTGATCTGGGGGATCCCTTTGAAGAGACCCAGTACTTC. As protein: CASSDLGDPFEETQYF.

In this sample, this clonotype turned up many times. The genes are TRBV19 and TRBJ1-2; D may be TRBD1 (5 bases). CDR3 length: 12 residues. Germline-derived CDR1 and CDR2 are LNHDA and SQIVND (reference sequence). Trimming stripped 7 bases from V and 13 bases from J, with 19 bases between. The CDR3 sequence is CASNDGIQVPTF. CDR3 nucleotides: TGTGCCAGTAACGACGGAATACAGGTGCCCACCTTC. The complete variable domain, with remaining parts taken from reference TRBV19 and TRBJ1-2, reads DGGITQSPKYLFRKEGQNVTLSCEQNLNHDAMYWYRQDPGQGLRLIYYSQIVNDFQKGDIAEGYSVSREKKESFPLTVTSAQKNPTAFYLCASNDGIQVPTFGSGTRLTVV.

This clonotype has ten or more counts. The CDR3 sequence is CASSPLRGPYEQYF. The CDR3 DNA sequence: TGTGCCAGCAGCCCCCTCCGGGGTCCCTACGAGCAGTACTTC. The J gene is TRBJ2-7, the V gene TRBV11-2, with D possibly TRBD2 on 5 matching bases. V was cut by 5 bases and J by 2 bases, with 13 bases left in between. CDR3 size: 14 residues. CDR1 SGHAT and CDR2 FQNNGV come from the germline V gene.

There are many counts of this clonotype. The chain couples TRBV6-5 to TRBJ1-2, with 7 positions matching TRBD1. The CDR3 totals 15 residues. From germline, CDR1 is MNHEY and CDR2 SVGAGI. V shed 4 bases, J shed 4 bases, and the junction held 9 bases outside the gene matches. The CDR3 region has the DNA TGTGCCAGCAGTTCCCGGGACAGAGGAATCTATGGCTACACCTTC. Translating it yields CASSSRDRGIYGYTF.

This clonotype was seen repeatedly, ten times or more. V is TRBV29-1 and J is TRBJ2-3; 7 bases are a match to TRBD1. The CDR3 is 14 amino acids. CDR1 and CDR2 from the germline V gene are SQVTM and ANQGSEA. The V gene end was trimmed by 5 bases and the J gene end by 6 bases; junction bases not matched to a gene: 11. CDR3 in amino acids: CSVTGQALGDTQYF. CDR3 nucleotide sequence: TGCAGCGTTACCGGACAGGCCCTCGGGGATACGCAGTATTTT.

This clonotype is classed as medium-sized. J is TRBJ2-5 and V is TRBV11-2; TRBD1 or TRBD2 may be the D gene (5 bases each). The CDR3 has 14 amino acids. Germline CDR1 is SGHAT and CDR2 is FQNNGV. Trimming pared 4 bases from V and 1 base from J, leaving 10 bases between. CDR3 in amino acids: CASSSGPFQETQYF. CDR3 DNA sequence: TGTGCCAGCAGCTCGGGACCCTTCCAAGAGACCCAGTACTTC. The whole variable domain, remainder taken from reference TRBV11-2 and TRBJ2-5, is EAGVAQSPRYKIIEKRQSVAFWCNPISGHATLYWYQQILGQGPKLLIQFQNNGVVDDSQLPKDRFSAERLKGVDSTLKIQPAKLEDSAVYLCASSSGPFQETQYFGPGTRLLVL.

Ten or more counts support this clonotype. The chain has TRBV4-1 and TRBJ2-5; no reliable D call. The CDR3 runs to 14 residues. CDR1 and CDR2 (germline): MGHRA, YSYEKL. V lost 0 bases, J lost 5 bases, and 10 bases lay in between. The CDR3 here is CASSQEDLGETQYF. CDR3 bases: TGCGCCAGCAGCCAAGAGGACCTTGGGGAGACCCAGTACTTC.

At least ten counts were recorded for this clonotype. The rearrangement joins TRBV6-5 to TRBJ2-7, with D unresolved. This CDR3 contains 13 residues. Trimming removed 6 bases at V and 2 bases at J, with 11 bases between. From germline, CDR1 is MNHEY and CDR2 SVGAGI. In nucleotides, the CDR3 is TGTGCCAGCAGCTTTGGACGGACCTACGAGCAGTACTTC. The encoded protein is CASSFGRTYEQYF.

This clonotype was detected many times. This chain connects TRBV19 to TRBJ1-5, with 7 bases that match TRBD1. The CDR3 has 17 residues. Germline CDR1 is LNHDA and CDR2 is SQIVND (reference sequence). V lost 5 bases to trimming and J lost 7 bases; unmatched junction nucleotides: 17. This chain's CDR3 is CASSPWAGQSPAQPQHF. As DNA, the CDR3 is TGTGCCAGTAGTCCCTGGGCGGGACAGTCCCCGGCGCAGCCCCAGCATTTT.

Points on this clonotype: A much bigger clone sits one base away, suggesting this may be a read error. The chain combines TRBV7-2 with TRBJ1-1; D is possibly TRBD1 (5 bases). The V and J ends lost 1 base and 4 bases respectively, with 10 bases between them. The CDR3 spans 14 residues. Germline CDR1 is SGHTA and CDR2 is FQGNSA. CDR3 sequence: CASSLVGGVTEAFF. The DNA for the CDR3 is TGTGCCAGCAGCTTAGTCGGGGGAGTCACTGAAGCTTTCTTT.